This T cell receptor (beta chain) was profiled in a study of T cells in Graves' hyperthyroidism and ophthalmopathy. Amplified regions were TCR beta CDR3 sequences from RNA transcripts. First-round RT-PCR of the TCR CDR3 relied on the HTBI primer set. From the multiplex PCR reads, TCRdb called clonotypes with MiXCR, one entry per CDR3 protein. The top ten clones hold around 40% of a sample with about 270,000 distinct CDR3 sequences, approximately 25% of them seen once. Duration under 3 months, a NOSPECS grade of at least 4, and a Clinical Activity Score of at least 3 characterized the ophthalmopathy patients. Uncontrolled infection, other autoimmune disease, pregnancy or lactation led to exclusion. Diagnoses used clinical symptoms, serum thyroxine and TRAb, thyroid ultrasound and orbital computed tomography. There are many counts of this clonotype. A much larger clone differs by one base, so this may be a read error.

The germline V and J ends were trimmed by 10 bases and 0 bases, with 4 bases remaining between them. This CDR3 region has 12 residues. Germline-derived CDR1 and CDR2 are ENHRY and SYGVKD. The receptor comes from a woman in her forties with Graves' ophthalmopathy. The J gene is TRBJ2-6, the V gene TRBV10-3; D not resolved. Specimen: blood. CDR3 in DNA: TGTGCCACCAGCTCTGGGGCCAACGTCCTGACTTTC. Translating it yields CATSSGANVLTF.